The next 24 T cell receptor beta chains were all read from a single sample in a study of blood T cell repertoires in COVID-19. Clones were read by immunoSEQ multiplex PCR, and TCRdb kept only the in-frame ones, dropping some. The data show 150,000 or so clones, with roughly 80% seen just once and roughly 3.4% held by the top ten. The material sequenced was PBMCs or T cells enriched from blood (not recorded which). The receptors here all came from a woman aged 55 to 70 who had recovered from COVID-19.

This clone was counted a few times. The genes are TRBV19 and TRBJ1-5; 11 bases align to TRBD1. V shed 3 bases, J shed 6 bases, and the junction held 4 bases outside the gene matches. The germline V gene encodes CDR1 LNHDA and CDR2 SQIVND (reference sequence). This CDR3 is built from 15 residues. CDR3: CASSIRTGGGQPQHF. The CDR3 DNA reads TGTGCCAGTAGTATTCGGACAGGGGGCGGTCAGCCCCAGCATTTT.

This CDR3 reads CASRFYREGDEKLFF. The CDR3, as DNA: TGTGCCAGCAGATTTTACAGGGAAGGAGATGAAAAACTGTTTTTT. This sequence joins TRBV27 and TRBJ1-4, with D possibly matching TRBD1 (6 bases). Looked up from germline, CDR1 is MNHEY and CDR2 is SMNVEV (reference sequence). The CDR3 is made up of 15 amino acids. Between the trimmed V and J ends, which lost 6 bases and 6 bases, there was a span of 17 bases.

The chain is built from TRBV7-9 and TRBJ2-7; 7 bases line up with TRBD1. Germline CDR1 is SEHNR and CDR2 is FQNEAQ (reference sequence). This CDR3 region has 14 residues. V lost 1 base, J lost 5 bases, and 5 bases stayed unmatched. DNA of the CDR3: TGTGCCAGCAGCTTAGAAGGGGGCCTGCACGAGCAGTACTTC. Protein sequence: CASSLEGGLHEQYF.

The chain employs TRBV19 and TRBJ1-5, with a tentative D call TRBD1 (5 bases). CDR3 length: 16 residues. CDR1 is LNHDA, CDR2 SQIVND, per germline (reference sequence). Trimming removed 1 base at V and 5 bases at J, with 15 bases between. The CDR3 DNA follows: TGTGCCAGTAGTATAGGTTCAACAGGAAGATATCAGCCCCAGCATTTT. This codes for CASSIGSTGRYQPQHF.

The V and J genes are TRBV7-2 and TRBJ2-1; 8 bases are a match to TRBD2. Germline trimming cut 2 bases from V and 6 bases from J; bases unmatched to any gene: 6. The CDR3 spans 15 residues. In germline, CDR1 is SGHTA, CDR2 FQGNSA. In nucleotides, the CDR3 is TGTGCCAGCAGCTTACCGGGGGGGTCCATCAATGAGCAGTTCTTC. It translates to CASSLPGGSINEQFF.

The rearrangement uses TRBV5-1 and TRBJ2-7; 15 nucleotides agree with TRBD2. This CDR3 has 16 amino acids. Trimming at V came to 3 bases and at J to 7 bases, leaving 8 bases not matched to a gene. The germline gives CDR1 SGHRS, CDR2 YFSETQ. CDR3 region: CASSSGLAGGPWEQYF. The CDR3 nucleotides are TGCGCCAGCAGCTCTGGACTAGCGGGGGGGCCGTGGGAGCAGTACTTC.

V gene TRBV6-5 combines with J gene TRBJ2-7; TRBD2 is a possible D gene (6 bases). Trimming removed 6 bases from V and 5 bases from J, with 17 bases in between. The germline CDR1 and CDR2 sequences are MNHEY and SVGAGI. The CDR3 totals 14 residues. Written as DNA, the CDR3 is TGTGCCAGCAGGTCTCCGGGACTCCTCAACGAGCAGTACTTC. It specifies CASRSPGLLNEQYF.

This clone appeared a few times. The rearrangement uses TRBV27 and TRBJ1-3; weak D call: TRBD1 (5 bases). V was clipped by 5 bases and J by 0 bases, with 5 bases between them. CDR3 length: 13 amino acids. The germline V gene has CDR1 MNHEY and CDR2 SMNVEV (reference sequence). The CDR3 is CASSGHSGNTIYF. For the CDR3, the DNA is TGTGCCAGCAGTGGACACTCTGGAAACACCATATATTTT.

The rearrangement uses TRBV19 and TRBJ1-2; 7 positions agree with TRBD1. This CDR3 region has 14 residues. Germline loops: CDR1 LNHDA, CDR2 SQIVND (reference sequence). Trimming at V came to 5 bases and at J to 4 bases, leaving 7 bases not matched to a gene. Here the CDR3 reads CASSPGQARYGYTF. For the CDR3, the DNA is TGTGCCAGTAGTCCTGGACAGGCGCGCTATGGCTACACCTTC.

The V call is TRBV6-4, the J call TRBJ1-4; 7 nucleotides match TRBD1. The CDR3 length is 14 residues. V lost 6 bases to trimming and J lost 5 bases; unmatched junction nucleotides: 6. Germline CDR1 MRHNA, CDR2 SNTAGT. The CDR3 is CASRRDSRNEKLFF. Written as DNA, the CDR3 is TGTGCCAGCAGAAGGGACAGCCGGAATGAAAAACTGTTTTTT.

This clone was seen only a few times. CDR3 bases: TGCGCCAGCAGCTTGGAGAGCACTGAAGCTTTCTTT. Its translation is CASSLESTEAFF. The V call is TRBV5-1, the J call TRBJ1-1; no clear D. Trimming shortened V by 0 bases and J by 4 bases, and 4 bases separated the two germline ends. This CDR3 has 12 residues. CDR1 is SGHRS and CDR2 is YFSETQ in the germline V gene.

CDR3 amino acids: CSASDRYYEQYF. The CDR3 DNA reads as TGCAGCGCCTCGGACAGGTACTACGAGCAGTACTTC. The chain is built from TRBV29-1 and TRBJ2-7; TRBD1 matches at 7 bases. The CDR3 is made up of 12 amino acids. Germline V gene lookup returns CDR1 SQVTM and CDR2 ANQGSEA. J gave up 3 bases and V 7 bases, and 6 bases lay outside the gene matches.

As DNA, the CDR3 is TGCGCCAGCAGCGGATACATCAGGGGGGTCGAGGAGACCCAGTACTTC. It translates to CASSGYIRGVEETQYF. The chain uses TRBV4-1 and TRBJ2-5; possible D gene TRBD1, 7 bases. Germline CDR1 MGHRA, CDR2 YSYEKL. Trimming removed 5 bases from V and 5 bases from J, with 21 bases in between. The CDR3 is 16 amino acids.

This clone was found a few times. The rearrangement uses TRBV6-1 and TRBJ1-3; weak D call: TRBD1 (5 bases). Germline-derived CDR1 and CDR2 are MNHNS and SASEGT. The CDR3 is 15 residues long. V was shortened by 3 bases and J by 3 bases, with 12 bases between the two germline ends. CDR3 nucleotides: TGTGCCAGCAGTGATCCGACAAGGGGTGGAAACACCATATATTTT. Encoded protein: CASSDPTRGGNTIYF.

This clone was seen a handful of times. The gene calls are TRBV19 and TRBJ2-2; TRBD2 matches at 11 bases. The V segment lost 8 bases and the J segment 6 bases; nucleotides outside the gene matches: 5. This CDR3 contains 14 residues. CDR1 is LNHDA, CDR2 SQIVND, per germline (reference sequence). Here the CDR3 reads CASAHSGGAGELFF. CDR3 coding DNA: TGTGCCAGTGCCCATAGCGGGGGGGCCGGGGAGCTGTTTTTT.

A note on this clone: This sample also contains other DNA sequences that code for the same CDR3. V gene TRBV5-1 combines with J gene TRBJ2-7, with TRBD2 as a possible D gene (5 bases). V lost 0 bases, J lost 1 base, and 8 bases lay in between. The CDR3 is 14 amino acids. Germline values: CDR1 SGHRS, CDR2 YFSETQ. The CDR3 coding sequence is TGCGCCAGCAGCTTGGCTGGCGGGTCCTACGAGCAGTACTTC. It translates to CASSLAGGSYEQYF.

The CDR3 region is CASSLSQGSYEQYF. CDR3 coding DNA: TGTGCCAGCAGCCTATCACAGGGCTCCTACGAGCAGTACTTC. The J gene is TRBJ2-7, the V gene TRBV3-1 (or the pseudogene TRBV3-2); D is possibly TRBD1 (6 bases). This CDR3 is built from 14 residues. The germline V and J ends were trimmed by 4 bases and 0 bases, with 10 bases remaining between them. Germline values: CDR1 LGHDT, CDR2 YNNKEL (reference sequence).

This clone was seen once. The V gene is TRBV4-1, the J gene TRBJ1-4, with D possibly being TRBD1 (6 bases). Germline V gene sequence: CDR1 MGHRA, CDR2 YSYEKL. There are 15 residues in the CDR3. The V gene lost 1 base and the J gene lost 4 bases, with 10 bases spanning the gap. Here the CDR3 reads CASSQADRLNEKLFF. CDR3 DNA sequence: TGCGCCAGCAGCCAAGCCGACAGGCTTAATGAAAAACTGTTTTTT.

The chain joins TRBV18 to TRBJ1-5; D gene ambiguous. V gave up 3 bases and J gave up 9 bases, with 12 bases separating them. This CDR3 is built from 13 residues. The germline CDR1 and CDR2 sequences are KGHSH and LQKENI. The CDR3 DNA follows: TGTGCCAGCTCACCCGACACTGCTCTGCCCCAGCATTTT. Protein product: CASSPDTALPQHF.

This chain joins TRBV10-3 and TRBJ2-7; no firm D call. CDR3 length equals 14 residues. Germline values: CDR1 ENHRY, CDR2 SYGVKD. Trimming shortened V by 3 bases and J by 0 bases, and 9 bases separated the two germline ends. The CDR3 DNA follows: TGTGCCATCAGTGAAGGCGGTAGCTCCTACGAGCAGTACTTC. Its translation: CAISEGGSSYEQYF.

The V and J genes are TRBV11-2 and TRBJ2-7; possible D gene TRBD1, 5 bases. CDR3 length equals 15 residues. The ends were cut back, 4 bases at V and 4 bases at J, with 17 bases in the middle. CDR1 and CDR2 (germline): SGHAT, FQNNGV. The CDR3 spells CASSSLGAWVYEQYF. CDR3 bases: TGTGCCAGCAGCTCCCTTGGGGCGTGGGTTTACGAGCAGTACTTC.

This chain joins TRBV9 and TRBJ1-5, with 8 bases aligning to TRBD1. The CDR3 spans 14 residues. The V segment lost 4 bases and the J segment 7 bases; nucleotides outside the gene matches: 7. CDR1 and CDR2 (germline): SGDLS, YYNGEE. For the CDR3, the DNA is TGTGCCAGCAGCCCTACAGGGGGGCACCAGCCCCAGCATTTT. Amino acid sequence: CASSPTGGHQPQHF.

V and J are TRBV19 and TRBJ2-1, with TRBD1 identical over 10 bases. The junction had 10 bases not matched to a gene; V was cut back by 6 bases and J by 5 bases. Germline lookup yields CDR1 LNHDA and CDR2 SQIVND (reference sequence). CDR3 length: 16 amino acids. The CDR3 spells CASSRRQGASDNEQFF. The CDR3 DNA sequence: TGTGCCAGTAGCCGCAGACAGGGGGCGTCGGACAATGAGCAGTTCTTC.

This chain links TRBV24-1 with TRBJ2-5; the match to TRBD2 covers 7 bases. Per germline, CDR1 KGHDR and CDR2 SFDVKD. Trimming took 4 bases from V and 4 from J; bases not matched to a gene: 8. This CDR3 spans 15 amino acids. CDR3 residues: CATSDPQTGGETQYF. In nucleotides, the CDR3 is TGTGCCACCAGTGACCCTCAGACGGGAGGAGAGACCCAGTACTTC.